This T cell receptor beta chain is from a study of T cells in Graves' hyperthyroidism and ophthalmopathy. V shed 6 bases and J shed 6 bases, with 8 bases lying between them. Germline assignment: CDR1 LGHNT and CDR2 FRNRAP. The CDR3 runs to 11 residues. RNA transcripts served as the template for amplifying TCR beta CDR3 regions. The study used the HTBI primer set for a first-round RT-PCR of the TCR CDR3. In TCRdb, the multiplex PCR reads were re-called with MiXCR into one record per CDR3 protein. This repertoire shows about 480,000 distinct CDR3 sequences, approximately 24% found once; its top ten account for over 9%. General study findings and limits: From stable hyperthyroidism, ophthalmopathy was separated by a 13 V-J model.

Diagnoses were made from clinical symptoms, serum measures (thyroxine and TRAb), thyroid ultrasound and orbital computed tomography. This clonotype was seen repeatedly, ten times or more. The antigen remains undetermined. The V call is TRBV12-5, the J call TRBJ1-2; D unresolved. The source of this sequence is a woman in her 30s with Graves' ophthalmopathy. The sample comprised blood. CDR3 sequence reads: CASGLDDGYTF. The CDR3 region has the DNA TGTGCTAGTGGACTAGACGATGGCTACACCTTC.